This record covers a single TCR beta chain. In the authors' workflow: Quantification of nucleated cells was approximated via reference gene primer amplification. Sequencing was performed with immunoSEQ multiplex PCR; in TCRdb, only in-frame clones are kept and a portion is missing. Clone size and the V and J calls come from that table; the DNA yielded D and trimming. The repertoire holds some 99,000 clones, with about 85% as singletons. This sample was included in a study of blood T cell repertoires in COVID-19. For the study at large: Donors in the United States, Italy and Spain gave samples during acute or convalescent COVID-19.

V was clipped by 5 bases and J by 6 bases; unmatched bases: 15. CDR1 and CDR2 (germline): LNHDA, SQIVND (reference sequence). This CDR3 spans 16 amino acids. The receptor was derived from a woman older than 75 with acute or convalescent COVID-19. Sequenced input: peripheral blood. The chain couples TRBV19 to TRBJ1-1, with TRBD1 identical over 7 bases. This CDR3 is CASSLGQFNRRAEAFF. The CDR3 coding sequence is TGTGCCAGTAGTTTGGGACAGTTCAATCGAAGGGCTGAAGCTTTCTTT.